Shown below are 32 T cell receptor beta chains from a single sample sequenced in a study of CD8+ T cells in alopecia areata. Regarding treatment: oral pan-JAK inhibitor, 5-10 mg twice daily. Sequencing templates came from extracted RNA that was reverse transcribed into cDNA. Here immunoSEQ multiplex PCR was the method, and the copy in TCRdb shows in-frame clones only, minus some. This table has about 200,000 clones, about three fifths appearing once. This specimen consisted of CD4+ T cells sorted from blood, obtained at week 24, from a patient treated with tofacitinib. Receptors originate from a human donor with alopecia areata.

The chain combines TRBV29-1 with TRBJ1-2, with D uncertain. The length of the CDR3 is 10 residues. V was shortened by 1 base and J by 8 bases, with 5 bases between the two germline ends. Germline CDR1 and CDR2: SQVTM and ANQGSEA. The CDR3 DNA is TGCAGCGTTGAAGGGGTAGGCTACACCTTC. Protein sequence: CSVEGVGYTF.

Concerning this clone: The junction departs from the called germline gene at one end, perhaps through a read error. The rearrangement links TRBV30 to TRBJ2-7; TRBD1 agrees at 9 bases. The CDR3 has 16 residues. Germline V gene data show CDR1 as GTSNPN and CDR2 as SVGIG (reference sequence). The CDR3 DNA is TGTACCTGGAGTCTCGGACCGGGACAGGGAAAATACGAGCAGTACTTC. This sequence encodes CTWSLGPGQGKYEQYF.

The chain is built from TRBV5-1 and TRBJ1-5; TRBD1 matches at 8 bases. V lost 4 bases, J lost 1 base, and 4 bases stayed unmatched. The CDR3 extends over 15 amino acids. The germline V gene encodes CDR1 SGHRS and CDR2 YFSETQ. CDR3 in amino acids: CASSPGQGSNQPQHF. In nucleotides, the CDR3 is TGCGCCAGCAGCCCCGGACAGGGAAGCAATCAGCCCCAGCATTTT.

The CDR3 bases are TGCAGCGTTGTCCCAACTAGAAACACCATATATTTT. Its translation: CSVVPTRNTIYF. The chain joins TRBV29-1 to TRBJ1-3; D uncertain. V gave up 4 bases and J gave up 5 bases, with 9 bases separating them. Germline V lookup: CDR1 SQVTM, CDR2 ANQGSEA. The CDR3 length is 12 residues.

The sample holds a few counts of this clone. The chain has TRBV11-2 and TRBJ2-3; 10 bases match TRBD2. The CDR3 extends over 17 amino acids. Germline trimming cut 0 bases from V and 4 bases from J; bases unmatched to any gene: 7. Germline V gene lookup returns CDR1 SGHAT and CDR2 FQNNGV. DNA for the CDR3: TGTGCCAGCAGCTTAGATCCGGTAGCGGGGGGCCCAGATACGCAGTATTTT. Translation: CASSLDPVAGGPDTQYF.

The chain employs TRBV9 and TRBJ1-1; D unclear. The CDR3 is 13 residues long. Trimming left V 3 bases short and J 0 bases short, with 6 bases between. The germline CDR1 and CDR2 sequences are SGDLS and YYNGEE. CDR3 sequence reads: CASSAGMNTEAFF. The CDR3 region has the DNA TGTGCCAGCAGCGCGGGGATGAACACTGAAGCTTTCTTT.

This clone was picked up a small number of times. The V gene is TRBV7-9, the J gene TRBJ1-5; TRBD1 agrees at 8 bases. Germline values: CDR1 SEHNR, CDR2 FQNEAQ (reference sequence). The CDR3 has 17 residues. V shed 5 bases and J 3 bases; nucleotides not matched to a gene: 12. The CDR3 nucleotides read TGTGCCAGCAGCCACTGGACAGGGACGATTAACAATCAGCCCCAGCATTTT. Amino acids: CASSHWTGTINNQPQHF.

This CDR3 reads CAWRPGVNTGELFF. CDR3 sequence (DNA): TGTGCCTGGAGGCCGGGAGTGAACACCGGGGAGCTGTTTTTT. The rearrangement joins TRBV30 to TRBJ2-2; D possibly corresponds to TRBD2 (6 bases). Looked up from germline, CDR1 is GTSNPN and CDR2 is SVGIG (reference sequence). The CDR3 covers 14 residues. Trimming shortened V by 3 bases and J by 1 base, and 9 bases separated the two germline ends.

The chain couples TRBV29-1 to TRBJ1-2; D might be TRBD1 (6 bases). Germline CDR1 reads SQVTM; CDR2 reads ANQGSEA. Deletions cut 4 bases from V and 2 bases from J, with 17 bases between. CDR3 length: 15 residues. The CDR3 here is CSVGQSRGENYGYTF. CDR3 nucleotide sequence: TGCAGCGTTGGACAATCCAGGGGCGAGAACTATGGCTACACCTTC.

The chain links TRBV15 to TRBJ2-5; D is perhaps TRBD1 or TRBD2 (6 bases each). Germline CDR1 is LNHNV and CDR2 is YYDKDF (reference sequence). V shed 1 base and J shed 9 bases, with 9 bases lying between them. The CDR3 runs to 12 residues. CDR3: CATSRGGASQYF. Written as DNA, the CDR3 is TGTGCCACCAGCAGAGGGGGGGCGTCCCAGTACTTC.

J is TRBJ2-3 and V is TRBV5-1; D not resolved. Trimming removed 0 bases from V and 11 bases from J, with 13 bases in between. The CDR3 extends over 13 amino acids. In germline, CDR1 is SGHRS, CDR2 YFSETQ. The CDR3 spells CASSLEGLYEQYF. DNA for the CDR3: TGCGCCAGCAGCTTGGAGGGCCTGTACGAGCAGTATTTT.

V gene TRBV28 combines with J gene TRBJ2-1; TRBD2 aligns across 7 bases. The CDR3 contains 16 residues. Trimming took 7 bases from V and 5 from J; bases not matched to a gene: 14. Looked up from germline, CDR1 is MDHEN and CDR2 is SYDVKM. The CDR3 here is CASTLTGDYLNNEQFF. CDR3 sequence (DNA): TGTGCCAGCACCTTAACCGGGGACTATCTTAACAATGAGCAGTTCTTC.

The CDR3 nucleotides read TGTGCCAGCAGTCGGACAGGGGGGAATTCACCCCTCCACTTT. Protein sequence: CASSRTGGNSPLHF. J is TRBJ1-6 and V is TRBV5-4; 10 nucleotides agree with TRBD1. This CDR3 is 14 amino acids long. Germline V gene sequence: CDR1 SGHNT, CDR2 YYREEE (reference sequence). Unmatched junction bases numbered 3, after V lost 5 bases and J lost 7 bases.

Only a few counts were recorded for this clone. The rearrangement uses TRBV6-4 and TRBJ2-1; 10 bases fit TRBD1. The CDR3 covers 14 residues. Germline assignment: CDR1 MRHNA and CDR2 SNTAGT. V gave up 6 bases and J gave up 8 bases; unmatched junction bases: 7. In nucleotides, the CDR3 is TGTGCCAGCAGCCCGGGACAGGGGCCTTATGAGCAGTTCTTC. The encoded protein is CASSPGQGPYEQFF.

The gene calls are TRBV27 and TRBJ2-1; 9 bases are a match to TRBD1. Trimming cost V 6 bases and J 6 bases; bases outside gene matches: 3. The CDR3 totals 13 residues. Per the germline V gene, CDR1 is MNHEY and CDR2 is SMNVEV (reference sequence). As DNA, the CDR3 is TGTGCCAGCAGGCCGACAGGGGGCAATGAGCAGTTCTTC. Amino acids: CASRPTGGNEQFF.

The genes are TRBV9 and TRBJ2-3; TRBD2 might be the D (6 bases). Germline loops: CDR1 SGDLS, CDR2 YYNGEE. Trimming shortened V by 4 bases and J by 2 bases, and 14 bases separated the two germline ends. This CDR3 region has 15 residues. DNA for the CDR3: TGTGCCAGCAGCACCTTAGCGGTTGTCACAGATACGCAGTATTTT. It yields the protein CASSTLAVVTDTQYF.

This clone was detected a few times. This chain links TRBV9 with TRBJ1-2, with D uncertain. Trimming stripped 3 bases from V and 2 bases from J, with 14 bases between. Germline lookup yields CDR1 SGDLS and CDR2 YYNGEE. This CDR3 contains 15 residues. The CDR3 region is CASSADLQANYGYTF. CDR3 coding DNA: TGTGCCAGCAGCGCGGACCTCCAAGCGAACTATGGCTACACCTTC. Supplemented by reference TRBV9 and TRBJ1-2, the full variable domain reads DSGVTQTPKHLITATGQRVTLRCSPRSGDLSVYWYQQSLDQGLQFLIQYYNGEERAKGNILERFSAQQFPDLHSELNLSSLELGDSALYFCASSADLQANYGYTFGSGTRLTVV.

V and J are TRBV19 and TRBJ2-5, with D possibly matching TRBD1 (5 bases). Germline V lookup: CDR1 LNHDA, CDR2 SQIVND (reference sequence). The CDR3 has 12 residues. V was clipped by 6 bases and J by 5 bases, with 10 bases between them. The CDR3 sequence: CASSAHRETQYF. CDR3 nucleotides: TGTGCCAGTAGCGCCCACAGGGAGACCCAGTACTTC.

This chain joins TRBV14 and TRBJ1-2; D may be TRBD1 (5 bases). The CDR3 is 13 amino acids. Per germline, CDR1 SGHDN and CDR2 FVKESK. The V end lost 0 bases, the J end lost 7 bases, and 9 bases lay between the germline ends. CDR3 sequence reads: CASSQESGSGYTF. DNA of the CDR3: TGTGCCAGCAGCCAAGAGTCAGGGAGTGGCTACACCTTC.

Turning to this clone: Additional DNA sequences in this sample encode the identical CDR3. The chain carries TRBV29-1 and TRBJ1-5; D is ambiguous. V shed 4 bases and J shed 3 bases, with 10 bases lying between them. The V gene's germline CDR1 is SQVTM and CDR2 ANQGSEA. The length of the CDR3 is 13 residues. In DNA form, the CDR3 reads TGCAGCGTTGGGACCGGGGACAATCAGCCCCAGCATTTT. Its protein product is CSVGTGDNQPQHF.

Of note for this clone: This same CDR3 is encoded by further DNA sequences in the sample. This sequence joins TRBV5-1 and TRBJ2-3; D gene ambiguous. The germline V and J ends were trimmed by 5 bases and 2 bases, with 6 bases remaining between them. Germline values: CDR1 SGHRS, CDR2 YFSETQ. CDR3 length: 12 amino acids. In nucleotides, the CDR3 is TGCGCCAGCAGTTCGGACACAGATACGCAGTATTTT. Translating gives CASSSDTDTQYF.

The chain has TRBV4-1 and TRBJ2-7, with 8 bases lining up with TRBD2. V lost 4 bases and J lost 1; bases outside the gene matches: 6. Germline values: CDR1 MGHRA, CDR2 YSYEKL. The CDR3 extends over 15 amino acids. The DNA for the CDR3 is TGCGCCAGCAGCCTTCGTAGCGGGAATTCCTACGAGCAGTACTTC. Translated: CASSLRSGNSYEQYF.

The genes are TRBV2 and TRBJ1-4; D is perhaps TRBD1 (6 bases). This CDR3 spans 13 amino acids. Germline-derived CDR1 and CDR2 are SNHLY and FYNNEI. V shed 6 bases and J shed 8 bases, with 13 bases lying between them. CDR3 sequence (DNA): TGTGCCAGCAGGTCGGAGGGGGGAGAAAAACTGTTTTTT. Its translation is CASRSEGGEKLFF.

The chain has TRBV6-5 and TRBJ2-7; TRBD2 agrees at 9 bases. CDR3 length: 14 amino acids. Trimming removed 0 bases from V and 5 bases from J; junction bases left unmatched: 2. Looked up from germline, CDR1 is MNHEY and CDR2 is SVGAGI. CDR3 coding DNA: TGTGCCAGCAGTTACTCGCCTAGCGGGAACGAGCAGTACTTC. Translated: CASSYSPSGNEQYF.

DNA for the CDR3: TGCGCCAGCAGTCGGGAAGAGGCTGGGGCCAACGTCCTGACTTTC. Amino acid sequence: CASSREEAGANVLTF. The V gene is TRBV5-1, the J gene TRBJ2-6; TRBD2 is a possible D gene (5 bases). V lost 5 bases and J lost 2, with 11 bases in between. The germline V gene has CDR1 SGHRS and CDR2 YFSETQ. This CDR3 spans 15 amino acids.

This clone occurred a few times. J is TRBJ1-2 and V is TRBV29-1; D unclear. The CDR3 has 11 amino acids. CDR1 and CDR2 from the germline V gene are SQVTM and ANQGSEA. V lost 2 bases, J lost 6 bases, and 7 bases lay in between. The CDR3 here is CSVERGNGYTF. CDR3 nucleotide sequence: TGCAGCGTTGAACGAGGAAATGGCTACACCTTC.

This clone is judged medium-sized. This CDR3 is CASRADGGGASGANVLTF. The CDR3 DNA reads as TGTGCCAGCAGGGCCGATGGCGGGGGAGCCTCTGGGGCCAACGTCCTGACTTTC. This sequence joins TRBV2 and TRBJ2-6, with 7 positions matching TRBD2. With 6 bases clipped from V and 0 bases from J, the junction kept 11 bases outside the gene matches. The germline gives CDR1 SNHLY, CDR2 FYNNEI. CDR3 length: 18 residues.

This chain connects TRBV29-1 to TRBJ1-3; no firm D call. The CDR3 runs 13 residues. CDR1 is SQVTM and CDR2 is ANQGSEA in the germline V gene. V lost 6 bases and J 0 bases, leaving 9 bases between the germline ends. CDR3 region: CSVRTGSGNTIYF. CDR3 DNA sequence: TGCAGCGTGAGGACGGGCTCTGGAAACACCATATATTTT.

The sample holds one count of this clone. V gene TRBV29-1 combines with J gene TRBJ2-4; D unclear. V was pared by 1 base and J by 1 base, with 5 bases between. The CDR3 is 13 amino acids. Germline lookup yields CDR1 SQVTM and CDR2 ANQGSEA. As DNA, the CDR3 is TGCAGCGTTGAAGGTCAGGCCAAAAACATTCAGTACTTC. Its translation: CSVEGQAKNIQYF.

This chain links TRBV18 with TRBJ2-1; no clear D gene. Germline-derived CDR1 and CDR2 are KGHSH and LQKENI. The CDR3 has 14 residues. Trimming took off 2 bases at V and 7 bases at J, with 12 bases between the two ends. CDR3 nucleotides: TGTGCCAGCTCACCAACACCCAGTGTTAATGAGCAGTTCTTC. Translation gives CASSPTPSVNEQFF. The entire variable domain, with the rest obtained from reference TRBV18 and TRBJ2-1, is as follows: NAGVMQNPRHLVRRRGQEARLRCSPMKGHSHVYWYRQLPEEGLKFMVYLQKENIIDESGMPKERFSAEFPKEGPSILRIQQVVRGDSAAYFCASSPTPSVNEQFFGPGTRLTVL.

This clone appeared a single time. CDR3 sequence: CASSVLPGVQGAEQYF. The DNA of the CDR3 is TGTGCCAGCAGCGTCCTCCCGGGCGTTCAGGGGGCCGAGCAGTACTTC. The chain combines TRBV9 with TRBJ2-7, with 8 nucleotides matching TRBD1. The CDR3 extends over 16 amino acids. CDR1 is SGDLS, CDR2 YYNGEE, per germline. Losses at the gene ends were 2 bases for V and 6 bases for J; bases not matched to a gene: 13.

This clone was detected a few times. The chain uses TRBV5-1 and TRBJ2-1; TRBD2 matches 13 bases. CDR1 SGHRS and CDR2 YFSETQ come from the germline V gene. The V segment lost 7 bases and the J segment 4 bases; nucleotides outside the gene matches: 2. This CDR3 is 14 amino acids long. CDR3 amino acids: CASRTSGSYNEQFF. In DNA, the CDR3 is TGCGCCAGCCGGACTAGCGGGAGTTACAATGAGCAGTTCTTC.